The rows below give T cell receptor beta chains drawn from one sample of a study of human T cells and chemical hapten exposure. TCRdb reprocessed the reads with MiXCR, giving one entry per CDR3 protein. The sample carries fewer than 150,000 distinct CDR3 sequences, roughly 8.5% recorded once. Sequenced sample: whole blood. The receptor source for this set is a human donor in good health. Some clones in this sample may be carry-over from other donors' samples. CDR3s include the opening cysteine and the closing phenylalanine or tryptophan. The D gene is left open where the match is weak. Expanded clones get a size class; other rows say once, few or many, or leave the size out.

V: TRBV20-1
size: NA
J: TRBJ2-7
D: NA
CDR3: CSAREEGASSYEQYF
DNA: TGCAGTGCTAGAGAGGAGGGGGCGAGCTCCTACGAGCAGTACTTC

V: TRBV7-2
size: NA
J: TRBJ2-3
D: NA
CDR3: CASSLASQGVTDTQYF
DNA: TGTGCCAGCAGCTTAGCGTCACAGGGAGTGACAGATACGCAGTATTTT

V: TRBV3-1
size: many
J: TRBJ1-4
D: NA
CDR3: CASSQGDREKLFF
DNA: TGTGCCAGCAGCCAAGGGGACCGTGAAAAACTGTTTTTT

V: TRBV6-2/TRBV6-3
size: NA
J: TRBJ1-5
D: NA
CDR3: CASSYLSNSNQPQHF
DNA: TGTGCCAGCAGTTACCTCAGTAATAGCAATCAGCCCCAGCATTTT

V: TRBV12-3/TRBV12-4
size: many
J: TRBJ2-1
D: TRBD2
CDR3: CAIGGGEASYNEQFF
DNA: TGTGCCATCGGGGGGGGGGAGGCCTCCTACAATGAGCAGTTCTTC

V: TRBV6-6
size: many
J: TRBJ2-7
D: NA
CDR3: CASSLAFGAYEQYF
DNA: TGTGCCAGCAGTTTAGCTTTCGGGGCCTACGAGCAGTACTTC

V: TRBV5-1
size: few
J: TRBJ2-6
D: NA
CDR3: CASSLDPSLGVGHGANVLTF
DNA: TGCGCCAGCAGCTTGGACCCCTCCCTGGGGGTGGGCCATGGGGCCAACGTCCTGACTTTC

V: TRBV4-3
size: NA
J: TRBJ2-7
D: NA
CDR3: CASSQEPGRGYEQYF
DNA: TGCGCCAGCAGCCAAGAACCGGGCAGGGGCTACGAGCAGTACTTC

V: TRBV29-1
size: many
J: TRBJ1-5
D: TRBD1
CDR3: CSVATGAHQPQHF
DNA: TGCAGCGTGGCGACAGGGGCTCACCAGCCCCAGCATTTT

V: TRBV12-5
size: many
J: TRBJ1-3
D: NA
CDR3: CASGPVWVRGNTIYF
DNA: TGTGCTAGTGGCCCTGTTTGGGTCCGGGGAAACACCATATATTTT

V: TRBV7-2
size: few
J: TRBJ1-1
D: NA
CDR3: CASSPPPGTEAFF
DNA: TGTGCCAGCAGCCCACCCCCCGGGACTGAAGCTTTCTTT

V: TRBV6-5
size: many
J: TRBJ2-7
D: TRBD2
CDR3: CASSRGGRSEQYF
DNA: TGTGCCAGCAGCCGGGGGGGCCGGAGTGAGCAGTACTTC

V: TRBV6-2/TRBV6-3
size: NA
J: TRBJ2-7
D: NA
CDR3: CASSWTYEQYF
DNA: TGTGCCAGCAGTTGGACCTACGAGCAGTACTTC

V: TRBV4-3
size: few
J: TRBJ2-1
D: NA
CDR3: CASSQDSDGWKNEQFF
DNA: TGCGCCAGCAGCCAAGACTCCGACGGTTGGAAAAATGAGCAGTTCTTC

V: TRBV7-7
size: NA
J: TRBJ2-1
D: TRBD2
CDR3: CASSSRGGPNYNEQFF
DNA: TGTGCCAGCAGCTCTCGCGGGGGTCCCAACTACAATGAGCAGTTCTTC

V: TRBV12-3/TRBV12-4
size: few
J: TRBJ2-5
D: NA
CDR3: CASSFGGETQYF
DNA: TGTGCCAGCAGTTTCGGTGGGGAGACCCAGTACTTC

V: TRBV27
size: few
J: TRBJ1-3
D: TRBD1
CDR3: CASSSGGSTIYF
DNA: TGTGCCAGCAGTTCAGGGGGCAGCACCATATATTTT

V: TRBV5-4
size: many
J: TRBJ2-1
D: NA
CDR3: CASSTSSVDEQFF
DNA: TGTGCCAGCAGCACCTCTAGCGTCGATGAGCAGTTCTTC

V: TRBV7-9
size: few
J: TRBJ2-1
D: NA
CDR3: CASSVTSYNEQFF
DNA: TGTGCCAGCAGCGTCACTAGCTACAATGAGCAGTTCTTC

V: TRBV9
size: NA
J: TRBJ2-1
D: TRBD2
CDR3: CASSESGGADEQFF
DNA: TGTGCCAGCAGCGAAAGCGGGGGGGCTGACGAGCAGTTCTTC

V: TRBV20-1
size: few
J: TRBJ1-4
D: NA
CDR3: CSCLGGQATNEKLFF
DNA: TGCAGCTGCCTGGGGGGGCAGGCAACTAATGAAAAACTGTTTTTT

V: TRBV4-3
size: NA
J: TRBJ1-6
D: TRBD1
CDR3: CASSHQGTGPGSPLHF
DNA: TGCGCCAGCAGCCACCAGGGGACAGGGCCGGGGTCACCCCTCCACTTT

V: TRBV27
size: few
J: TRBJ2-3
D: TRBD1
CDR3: CASSRFSVGQGVGDTQYF
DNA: TGTGCCAGCAGTCGATTTTCGGTTGGACAGGGTGTAGGAGATACGCAGTATTTT

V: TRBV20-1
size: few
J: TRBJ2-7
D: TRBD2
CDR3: CSARDSGSLYEQYF
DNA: TGCAGTGCTAGAGATAGCGGGAGTCTCTACGAGCAGTACTTC

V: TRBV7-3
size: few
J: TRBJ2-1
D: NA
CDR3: CASSLSGGAYNEQFF
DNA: TGTGCCAGCAGCTTAAGTGGGGGGGCGTACAATGAGCAGTTCTTC

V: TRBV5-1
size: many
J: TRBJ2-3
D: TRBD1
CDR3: CASRSRTGSTDTQYF
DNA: TGCGCCAGCAGGAGCCGGACAGGGAGCACAGATACGCAGTATTTT

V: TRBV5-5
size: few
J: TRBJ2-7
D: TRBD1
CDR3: CASSLPQGAGAHYEQYF
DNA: TGTGCCAGCAGCTTGCCACAGGGGGCAGGCGCCCACTACGAGCAGTACTTC

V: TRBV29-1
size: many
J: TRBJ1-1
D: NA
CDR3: CSVYQGGTEAFF
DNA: TGCAGCGTATATCAGGGAGGCACTGAAGCTTTCTTT

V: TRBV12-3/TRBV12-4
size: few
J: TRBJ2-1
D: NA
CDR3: CASSFGGQSEQFF
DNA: TGTGCCAGCAGTTTTGGGGGGCAGAGTGAGCAGTTCTTC

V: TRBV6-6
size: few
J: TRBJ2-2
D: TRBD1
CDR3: CASSWDSYTGELFF
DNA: TGTGCCAGCAGTTGGGACAGCTACACCGGGGAGCTGTTTTTT

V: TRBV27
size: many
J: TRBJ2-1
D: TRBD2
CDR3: CASSVEGGRDYVYEQFF
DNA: TGTGCCAGCAGTGTAGAAGGTGGCCGGGACTACGTTTATGAGCAGTTCTTC

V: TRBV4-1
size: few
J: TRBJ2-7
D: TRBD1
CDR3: CASSQVSGGNYEQYF
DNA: TGCGCCAGCAGCCAAGTTTCAGGGGGTAACTACGAGCAGTACTTC

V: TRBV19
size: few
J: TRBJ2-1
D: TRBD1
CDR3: CASSIRTGRRNEQFF
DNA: TGTGCCAGTAGTATCCGGACAGGGCGACGGAATGAGCAGTTCTTC

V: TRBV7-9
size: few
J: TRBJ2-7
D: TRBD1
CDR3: CASSPTGGYEQYF
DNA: TGTGCCAGCAGCCCAACAGGGGGCTACGAGCAGTACTTC

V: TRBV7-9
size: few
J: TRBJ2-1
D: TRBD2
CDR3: CASRPTSRDYNEQFF
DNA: TGTGCCAGCAGGCCGACTAGCAGGGACTACAATGAGCAGTTCTTC

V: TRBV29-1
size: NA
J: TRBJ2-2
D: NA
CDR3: CSASAGPTGELFF
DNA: TGCAGCGCCTCGGCGGGTCCCACCGGGGAGCTGTTTTTT

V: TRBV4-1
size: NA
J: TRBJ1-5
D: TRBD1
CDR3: CASSQVRGLGQPQHF
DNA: TGCGCCAGCAGCCAAGTCAGGGGGCTAGGGCAGCCCCAGCATTTT

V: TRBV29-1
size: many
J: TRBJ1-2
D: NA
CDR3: CSVEVVGNYGYTF
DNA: TGCAGCGTTGAAGTCGTAGGGAACTATGGCTACACCTTC

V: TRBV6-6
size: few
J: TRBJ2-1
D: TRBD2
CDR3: CATEKGRESYNEQFF
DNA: TGTGCCACCGAAAAAGGGCGGGAGAGTTACAATGAGCAGTTCTTC

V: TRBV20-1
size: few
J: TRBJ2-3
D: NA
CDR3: CSASSGAQADTQYF
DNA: TGCAGTGCTAGCTCGGGAGCCCAGGCAGATACGCAGTATTTT

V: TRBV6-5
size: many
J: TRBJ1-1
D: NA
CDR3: CASIPGGMNTEAFF
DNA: TGTGCCAGCATTCCGGGGGGTATGAACACTGAAGCTTTCTTT

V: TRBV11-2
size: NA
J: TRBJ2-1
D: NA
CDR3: CASSLVPARDEQFF
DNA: TGTGCCAGCAGCTTAGTACCCGCGAGGGATGAGCAGTTCTTC

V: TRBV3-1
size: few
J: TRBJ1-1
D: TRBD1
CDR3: CASSRDRVRTEAFF
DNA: TGTGCCAGCAGTAGAGACAGGGTTCGCACTGAAGCTTTCTTT

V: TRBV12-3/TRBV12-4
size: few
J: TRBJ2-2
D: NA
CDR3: CASIPGRFHTGELFF
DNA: TGTGCCAGCATTCCGGGACGGTTTCATACCGGGGAGCTGTTTTTT

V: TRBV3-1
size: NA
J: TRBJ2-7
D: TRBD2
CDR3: CASSRGLAGAYEQYF
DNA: TGTGCCAGCAGCCGGGGACTAGCGGGAGCCTACGAGCAGTACTTC

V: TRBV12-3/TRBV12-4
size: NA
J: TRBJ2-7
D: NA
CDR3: CASSFGVGGYEQYF
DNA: TGTGCCAGCAGTTTTGGGGTAGGGGGCTACGAGCAGTACTTC

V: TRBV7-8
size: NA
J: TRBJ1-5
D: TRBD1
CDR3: CASSLAGLQGGNQPQHF
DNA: TGTGCCAGCAGCTTAGCGGGGTTGCAGGGGGGAAATCAGCCCCAGCATTTT

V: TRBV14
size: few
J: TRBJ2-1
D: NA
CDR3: CASSQDRRGYNEQFF
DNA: TGTGCCAGCAGCCAAGATCGCCGGGGCTACAATGAGCAGTTCTTC

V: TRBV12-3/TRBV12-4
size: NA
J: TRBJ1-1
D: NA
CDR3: CASRPRPGAAFF
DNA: TGTGCCAGCAGACCCCGGCCGGGGGCGGCTTTCTTT

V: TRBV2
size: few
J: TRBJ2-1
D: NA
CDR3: CASSEAPYNEQFF
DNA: TGTGCCAGCAGTGAAGCGCCGTACAATGAGCAGTTCTTC

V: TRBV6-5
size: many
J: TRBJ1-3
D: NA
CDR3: CASSSPGAPGNTIYF
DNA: TGTGCCAGCAGTAGCCCGGGGGCGCCTGGAAACACCATATATTTT

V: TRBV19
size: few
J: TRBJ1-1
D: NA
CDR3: CASSHTGGRANTEAFF
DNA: TGTGCCAGTAGCCATACCGGGGGACGGGCGAACACTGAAGCTTTCTTT

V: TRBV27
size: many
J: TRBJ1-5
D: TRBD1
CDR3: CASSSLRDRGGNQPQHF
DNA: TGTGCCAGCAGTTCCCTCAGGGACAGGGGTGGCAATCAGCCCCAGCATTTT